The 14 T cell receptor beta chains listed next were all sequenced from one sample in a study of shared clonotypes between healthy human individuals. Measured with immunoSEQ multiplex PCR; TCRdb has only the in-frame clones, and not every one. The sample yields 400,000 to 500,000 clones, around three quarters seen once. The material sequenced was PBMCs. These receptors were taken from a woman in her thirties or forties in good health. Some clones in this sample may be carry-over from other donors' samples.

The chain joins TRBV7-3 to TRBJ2-5, with TRBD2 as a possible D gene (6 bases). The germline CDR1 and CDR2 sequences are SGHTA and FQGTGA. The V end was cut by 0 bases, the J end by 5 bases, with 16 bases between. The CDR3 extends over 16 amino acids. The CDR3 DNA reads TGTGCCAGCAGCTTAACCGGGACCGGGACTGGGGAGACCCAGTACTTC. Amino acids: CASSLTGTGTGETQYF.

This clone was counted only a few times. This may arise from a read error, as a much more abundant clone is one base away. The sample holds other DNA sequences that translate to the same CDR3. This sequence joins TRBV30 and TRBJ2-5; D gene uncertain. The CDR3 extends over 13 amino acids. Trimming cost V 0 bases and J 8 bases, with 13 bases left between them. Germline CDR1 is GTSNPN and CDR2 is SVGIG (reference sequence). The CDR3 DNA sequence: TGTGCCTGGAGTGTATCCCTAAGTGAAACCCAGTACTTC. Its protein product is CAWSVSLSETQYF. Combining the CDR3 with reference TRBV30 and TRBJ2-5 gives the whole variable domain SQTIHQWPATLVQPVGSPLSLECTVEGTSNPNLYWYRQAAGRGLQLLFYSVGIGQISSEVPQNLSASRPQDRQFILSSKKLLLSDSGFYLCAWSVSLSETQYFGPGTRLLVL.

The genes are TRBV6-5 and TRBJ2-7; tentatively, D is TRBD1 (6 bases). The germline CDR1 and CDR2 sequences are MNHEY and SVGAGI. Trimming pared 4 bases from V and 4 bases from J, leaving 8 bases between. The CDR3 sequence is 12 residues long. DNA for the CDR3: TGTGCCAGCAGTTCGAGGGGGTACGAGCAGTACTTC. Amino acids: CASSSRGYEQYF.

V is TRBV11-2 and J is TRBJ2-2, with 11 positions matching TRBD2. With V trimmed by 8 bases and J by 1 base, 6 bases remained unmatched. This CDR3 has 16 amino acids. Germline V gives CDR1 SGHAT, CDR2 FQNNGV. The CDR3 coding sequence is TGTGCCAGCCAGAACGGACTAGCGGGGAACACCGGGGAGCTGTTTTTT. Translated, it gives CASQNGLAGNTGELFF.

The chain carries TRBV20-1 and TRBJ2-2, with D uncertain. V dropped 6 bases and J dropped 7 bases, with 9 bases sitting between them. In germline, CDR1 is DFQATT, CDR2 SNEGSKA (reference sequence). This CDR3 comprises 11 residues. The CDR3 reads CSAEQVGELFF. The CDR3 nucleotides read TGCAGTGCCGAGCAGGTCGGGGAGCTGTTTTTT.

The genes are TRBV28 and TRBJ1-1, with 7 bases matching TRBD1. Germline CDR1 reads MDHEN; CDR2 reads SYDVKM. This CDR3 comprises 14 residues. V trimming: 5 bases; J trimming: 8 bases; junction bases outside the gene matches: 11. CDR3 nucleotide sequence: TGTGCCAGCAGTCCCCAACTACAGGGGAGAGAAGCTTTCTTT. Protein sequence: CASSPQLQGREAFF.

About this clone itself: A far larger clone is one base from this, pointing to a likely read error. This CDR3 is CASSQRATADTDTQYF. The CDR3 coding sequence is TGTGCCAGCAGCCAAAGGGCCACGGCAGACACAGATACGCAGTATTTT. This chain uses TRBV11-1 with TRBJ2-3; the D is unclear. Germline loops: CDR1 SGHAT, CDR2 FQDESV (reference sequence). V gave up 5 bases and J gave up 2 bases, with 17 bases separating them. The CDR3 length is 16 residues.

The CDR3 bases are TGTGCCAGCAGCTTTTTAACAGCCGCAGGGGCCAACGTCCTGACTTTC. The encoded protein is CASSFLTAAGANVLTF. The rearrangement uses TRBV11-2 and TRBJ2-6; D unclear. The CDR3 extends over 16 amino acids. Germline V gene data show CDR1 as SGHAT and CDR2 as FQNNGV. Trimming took 3 bases from V and 4 from J, leaving 13 bases between them.

The genes are TRBV28 and TRBJ2-1; 7 bases map to TRBD2. The CDR3 is 15 amino acids. The J segment lost 5 bases and the V segment lost 5 bases, leaving 9 bases of the junction unmatched. In germline, CDR1 is MDHEN, CDR2 SYDVKM. The CDR3 sequence is CASSNPGTTHNEQFF. The CDR3 DNA is TGTGCCAGCAGTAACCCCGGGACTACCCACAATGAGCAGTTCTTC.

This clone has a handful of counts. The chain carries TRBV5-1 and TRBJ1-1; a possible D gene is TRBD1 (5 bases). In germline, CDR1 is SGHRS, CDR2 YFSETQ. The V and J ends lost 4 bases and 3 bases respectively, with 16 bases between them. This CDR3 contains 15 residues. The CDR3 sequence: CASSPAGGGDTEAFF. The DNA of the CDR3 is TGCGCCAGCAGCCCGGCGGGGGGAGGCGACACTGAAGCTTTCTTT. The full variable domain, rest sourced from reference TRBV5-1 and TRBJ1-1, is KAGVTQTPRYLIKTRGQQVTLSCSPISGHRSVSWYQQTPGQGLQFLFEYFSETQRNKGNFPGRFSGRQFSNSRSEMNVSTLELGDSALYLCASSPAGGGDTEAFFGQGTRLTVV.

The rearrangement links TRBV29-1 to TRBJ2-7; a possible D gene is TRBD2 (9 bases). The CDR3 totals 15 residues. The germline gives CDR1 SQVTM, CDR2 ANQGSEA. V was pared by 7 bases and J by 5 bases, with 24 bases between. CDR3 nucleotide sequence: TGCAGCGGCGCGGGGGGGTTTCAGGGGGCTCACGAGCAGTACTTC. Encoded protein: CSGAGGFQGAHEQYF.

This clone was found a few times. The rearrangement links TRBV20-1 to TRBJ2-5; 7 nucleotides line up with TRBD2. Losses at the gene ends were 6 bases for V and 5 bases for J; bases not matched to a gene: 3. This CDR3 has 11 amino acids. CDR1 and CDR2 from the germline V gene are DFQATT and SNEGSKA (reference sequence). CDR3 DNA: TGCAGTGCCCTGGGGGGGGAGACCCAGTACTTC. Translation gives CSALGGETQYF.

The J gene is TRBJ1-4, the V gene TRBV6-6, with 8 nucleotides matching TRBD1. The CDR3 has 15 residues. Germline CDR1 MNHNY, CDR2 SVGAGI (reference sequence). The V segment lost 3 bases and the J segment 7 bases; nucleotides outside the gene matches: 7. CDR3 DNA: TGTGCCAGCAGTTATGGACAGGGAGCCCTTGAAAAACTGTTTTTT. It codes for CASSYGQGALEKLFF.

The chain joins TRBV7-2 to TRBJ2-7, with 8 nucleotides matching TRBD2. The V gene end was trimmed by 3 bases and the J gene end by 6 bases; junction bases not matched to a gene: 7. Germline CDR1 and CDR2: SGHTA and FQGNSA. CDR3 length equals 14 residues. CDR3 sequence reads: CASSFTGTSGEQYF. The CDR3 coding sequence is TGTGCCAGCAGCTTCACCGGGACTAGTGGCGAGCAGTACTTC.